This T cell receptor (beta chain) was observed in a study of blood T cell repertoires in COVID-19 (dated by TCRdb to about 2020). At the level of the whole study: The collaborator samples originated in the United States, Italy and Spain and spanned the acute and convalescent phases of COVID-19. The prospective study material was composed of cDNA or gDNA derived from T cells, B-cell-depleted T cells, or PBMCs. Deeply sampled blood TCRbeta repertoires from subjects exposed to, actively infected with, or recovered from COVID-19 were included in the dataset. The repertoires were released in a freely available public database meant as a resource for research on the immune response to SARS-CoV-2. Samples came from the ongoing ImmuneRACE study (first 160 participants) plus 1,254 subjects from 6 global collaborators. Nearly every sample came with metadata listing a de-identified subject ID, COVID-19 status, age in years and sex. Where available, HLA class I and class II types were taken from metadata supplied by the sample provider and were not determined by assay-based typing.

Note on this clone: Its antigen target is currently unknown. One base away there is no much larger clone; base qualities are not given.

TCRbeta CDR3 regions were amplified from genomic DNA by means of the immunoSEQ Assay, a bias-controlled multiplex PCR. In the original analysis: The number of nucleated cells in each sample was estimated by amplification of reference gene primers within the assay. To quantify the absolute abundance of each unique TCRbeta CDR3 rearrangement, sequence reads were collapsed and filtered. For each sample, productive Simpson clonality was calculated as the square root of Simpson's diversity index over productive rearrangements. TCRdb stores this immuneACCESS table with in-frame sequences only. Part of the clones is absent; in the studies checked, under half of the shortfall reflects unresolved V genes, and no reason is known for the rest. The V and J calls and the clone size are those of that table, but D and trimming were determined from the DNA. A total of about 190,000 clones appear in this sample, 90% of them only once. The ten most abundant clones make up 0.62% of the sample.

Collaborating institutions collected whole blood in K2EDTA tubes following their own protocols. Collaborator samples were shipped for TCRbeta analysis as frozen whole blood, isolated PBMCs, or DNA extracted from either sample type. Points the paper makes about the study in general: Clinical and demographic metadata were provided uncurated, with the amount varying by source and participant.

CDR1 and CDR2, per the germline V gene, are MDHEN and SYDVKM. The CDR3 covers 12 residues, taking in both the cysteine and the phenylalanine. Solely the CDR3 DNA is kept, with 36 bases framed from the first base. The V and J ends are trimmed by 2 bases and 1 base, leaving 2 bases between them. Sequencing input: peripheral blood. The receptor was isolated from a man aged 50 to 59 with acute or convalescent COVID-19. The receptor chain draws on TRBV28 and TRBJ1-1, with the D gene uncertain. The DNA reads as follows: TGTGCCAGCAGTTTACAGAACACTGAAGCTTTCTTT. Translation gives CASSLQNTEAFF. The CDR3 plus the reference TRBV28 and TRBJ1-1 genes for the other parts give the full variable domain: DVKVTQSSRYLVKRTGEKVFLECVQDMDHENMFWYRQDPGLGLRLIYFSYDVKMKEKGDIPEGYSVSREKKERFSLILESASTNQTSMYLCASSLQNTEAFFGQGTRLTVV.